This TCR beta chain emerged from a study of T cell responses to AZD1222 COVID-19 vaccine. As to this clone: As yet, its antigen is unknown.

Overall study results and limits: Clonal diversity may have been underestimated, and the donors were mostly white British, with more females than males. Rises in breadth and depth of Spike-specific TCRs came after two AZD1222 doses. As reported, nearly half of all spike-specific TCRs target variant regions that are unmutated.

Second-dose recipients at about 4 or about 12 weeks were treated as one pooled group. Sequencing was performed with immunoSEQ multiplex PCR; in TCRdb, only in-frame clones are kept and a portion is missing. The top ten clones hold 4% to 5% of a sample with 45,000 to 65,000 clones, about 80% of them seen once. Between the trimmed V and J ends, which lost 3 bases and 4 bases, there was a span of 18 bases. Germline V gene sequence: CDR1 DFQATT, CDR2 SNEGSKA (reference sequence). The CDR3 sequence is 15 residues long. The chain is built from TRBV20-1 and TRBJ1-2; D is undetermined. The receptor was isolated from an adult who received the AZD1222 COVID-19 vaccine. The specimen comprised peripheral blood, sampled 28 days after the second AZD1222 dose. The CDR3 region has the DNA TGCAGTGCTAGTAGTTCGGCTTTAGCTAGCTATGGCTACACCTTC. Its protein product is CSASSSALASYGYTF.